This is a list of T cell receptor beta chains from one sample in a study of cytomegalovirus exposure and HLA in healthy donors. This table comes from immunoSEQ multiplex PCR, and its TCRdb copy is limited to in-frame clones, with some not included. The repertoire consists of about 150,000 clones, with over 70% occurring once and the leading ten covering 1.5% to 2%. The specimen was PBMCs. The receptors were sampled from a woman in her forties in good health and CMV-seronegative. Both conserved end residues are part of each CDR3. A D gene is named only where the DNA matches it firmly. Some rows mark clone size as missing; the rest say once, few, many or name a class of expanded clone.

V	size	J	D	DNA	CDR3
TRBV7-9	few	TRBJ2-5	NA	TGTGCCAGCAGCTTAGAAGAAGGGGCGACCCAGTACTTC	CASSLEEGATQYF
TRBV5-4	NA	TRBJ2-3	TRBD2	TGTGCCAGCTCCGCGGGGGGACGGTCCACAGATACGCAGTATTTT	CASSAGGRSTDTQYF
TRBV5-4	few	TRBJ1-2	TRBD1	TGTGCCAGCAGCGAAGACAGGGGAAACTATGGCTACACCTTC	CASSEDRGNYGYTF
TRBV18	NA	TRBJ2-7	TRBD2	TGTGCCAGCTCACCCTCTAGCGGGGGTGTCTCCGAGCAGTACTTC	CASSPSSGGVSEQYF
TRBV5-6	NA	TRBJ2-7	NA	TGTGCCAGCAGCTTGGGGCAGGGAATCTACGAGCAGTACTTC	CASSLGQGIYEQYF
TRBV5-4	NA	TRBJ2-7	NA	TGTGCCAGCAGCCGCGGGACAGCCGAAACCTACGAGCAGTACTTC	CASSRGTAETYEQYF
TRBV7-2	NA	TRBJ1-5	TRBD1	TGTGCCAGCAGCCCGGGCAGGGGGCCCCGGCGGCATTTT	CASSPGRGPRRHF
TRBV5-8	NA	TRBJ1-1	NA	TGTGCCAGCAGCTGGGGCGAGTACACTGAAGCTTTCTTT	CASSWGEYTEAFF
TRBV6-5	NA	TRBJ1-2	NA	TGTGCCAGCAGTTACTCGACTGGGGCCCTCTATGGCTACACCTTC	CASSYSTGALYGYTF
TRBV7-2	NA	TRBJ2-1	TRBD2	TGTGCCAGCAGCTTAATTAGCGGGGGATTAAATGAGCAGTTCTTC	CASSLISGGLNEQFF
TRBV2	NA	TRBJ1-2	TRBD1	TGTGCCAAGACCCGGGCAGGGGGTTATGGCTACACCTTC	CAKTRAGGYGYTF
TRBV6-5	few	TRBJ1-5	NA	TGTGCCAGCAGTTTGCAGGGCCCCAATCAGCCCCAGCATTTT	CASSLQGPNQPQHF
TRBV11-1	NA	TRBJ2-7	TRBD1	TGTGCCAGCAGCCGCCCTGACAGGGACGAGTCCTACGAGCAGTACTTC	CASSRPDRDESYEQYF
TRBV11-2	NA	TRBJ2-3	NA	TGTGCCAGCAGCTTAGTAGCAGATACGCAGTATTTT	CASSLVADTQYF
TRBV6-1	NA	TRBJ2-7	NA	TGTGCCAGCAGTGAACGACCCGAATCGGGGGAGCAGTACTTC	CASSERPESGEQYF
TRBV27	NA	TRBJ2-2	NA	TGTGCCAGCGGTACGCGGGCGGGGGGGACAGGGGCCGGGGAGCTGTTTTTT	CASGTRAGGTGAGELFF
TRBV6-1	NA	TRBJ1-2	NA	TGTGCCAGCACGGCCGGGGGGAGGTATGGCTACACCTTC	CASTAGGRYGYTF
TRBV5-1	NA	TRBJ1-3	TRBD1	TGCGCCAGCAGCGTGGGACAGTACTCTGGAAACACCATATATTTT	CASSVGQYSGNTIYF
TRBV5-1	medium-sized	TRBJ2-7	TRBD2	TGCGCCAGCAGCTTGGAACTAGCGACCGAGCAGTACTTC	CASSLELATEQYF
TRBV9	NA	TRBJ2-4	NA	TGTGCCAGCAGCCGGGAATTTGAGGGCATTCAGTACTTC	CASSREFEGIQYF
TRBV10-3	NA	TRBJ1-1	NA	TGTGCCATCAGTCGCCCGGACACTGAAGCTTTCTTT	CAISRPDTEAFF
TRBV6-4	few	TRBJ2-3	TRBD2	TGTGCCAGCAGTAGAACTAGCGGGTCCGGCACAGATACGCAGTATTTT	CASSRTSGSGTDTQYF
TRBV5-4	NA	TRBJ1-1	NA	TGTGCCAGCAGCACCCAGACGACAGAGAACACTGAAGCTTTCTTT	CASSTQTTENTEAFF
TRBV6-5	NA	TRBJ1-2	NA	TGTGCCAGCAGCCCGAGACAGGCCCACTATGGCTACACCTTC	CASSPRQAHYGYTF
TRBV6-5	NA	TRBJ2-3	TRBD2	TGTGCCAGCAGTCTCAGCGGGACTCGCACAGATACGCAGTATTTT	CASSLSGTRTDTQYF
TRBV7-9	few	TRBJ2-1	TRBD1	TGTGCCAGCAGCTTTGGCTGGGACAGGGAAAACAATGAGCAGTTCTTC	CASSFGWDRENNEQFF
TRBV7-9	NA	TRBJ2-2	NA	TGTGCCAGCAGTTACCCTCTGACGGTAGCGGCGAGGGGGGAGCTGTTTTTT	CASSYPLTVAARGELFF
TRBV19	NA	TRBJ2-5	NA	TGTGCCAGTAGTATCCAGGGGCTGGCCGCCGGCGGGGAGACCCAGTACTTC	CASSIQGLAAGGETQYF
TRBV5-1	NA	TRBJ1-2	NA	TGCGCCAGCAGCACTGGCCCAGGGAACGACTATGGCTACACCTTC	CASSTGPGNDYGYTF
TRBV10-3	NA	TRBJ1-2	NA	TGTGCCATCAGACAGGACAGCCAGTACTATGGCTACACCTTC	CAIRQDSQYYGYTF
TRBV18	NA	TRBJ2-2	TRBD1	TGTGCCAGCTCACCTTCAGGACAGGGTGGCACCGGGGAGCTGTTTTTT	CASSPSGQGGTGELFF
TRBV10-2	NA	TRBJ1-2	NA	TGCGCCAGCAGCGGGGGGCTGGGGGCCTTTTATGGCTACACCTTC	CASSGGLGAFYGYTF
TRBV18	few	TRBJ1-5	TRBD1	TGTGCCAGCTCGGGGACAGTCAGCAATCAGCCCCAGCATTTT	CASSGTVSNQPQHF
TRBV4-2	NA	TRBJ2-5	NA	TGTGCCAGCAGACAAATAGGGACTTTTCAAGAGACCCAGTACTTC	CASRQIGTFQETQYF
TRBV4-2	NA	TRBJ2-5	TRBD2	TGTGCCAGCAGCCAAGAAGGGAGGGCTAGCGGGGGCCAAGAGACCCAGTACTTC	CASSQEGRASGGQETQYF
TRBV4-1	once	TRBJ2-7	NA	TGCGCCAGCAGCCAAATTAGCGGACCGTTCTCCTACGAGCAGTACTTC	CASSQISGPFSYEQYF
TRBV28	NA	TRBJ2-1	NA	TGTGCCAGCAGTTTAGGGAGATACAATGAGCAGTTCTTC	CASSLGRYNEQFF
TRBV5-1	NA	TRBJ2-3	NA	TGCGCCAGCAGCTCCGATCCGCCACAGTATGCTAGCACAGATACGCAGTATTTT	CASSSDPPQYASTDTQYF
TRBV19	once	TRBJ2-7	TRBD1	TGTGCCACCCGGCGGCAGGGGGACGATGAGCAGTACTTC	CATRRQGDDEQYF
TRBV11-2	once	TRBJ1-1	NA	TGTGCCAGCAGCTTGTTGCAAAACAGGAGGAACACTGAAGCTTTCTTT	CASSLLQNRRNTEAFF
TRBV2	NA	TRBJ2-5	TRBD2	TGTGCCAGCTCCTGGGGGACTAGCGTAAAGACCCAGTACTTC	CASSWGTSVKTQYF
TRBV6-1	NA	TRBJ2-1	TRBD2	TGTGCCAGCAGTATAACTAGCGGGACCTACAATGAGCAGTTCTTC	CASSITSGTYNEQFF
TRBV18	NA	TRBJ1-6	NA	TGTGCCAGCTCACCGTCCGGGAAAAATTCACCCCTCCACTTT	CASSPSGKNSPLHF
TRBV4-2	NA	TRBJ1-4	TRBD1	TGTGCCAGCAGGCGAGGAGCCCTGGGACAGGATATTTATGAAAAACTGTTTTTT	CASRRGALGQDIYEKLFF
TRBV21-1	NA	TRBJ2-3	NA	TGTGCCAGCAGCAAAGCGCTACTAGCGGGGGATACAGATACGCAGTATTTT	CASSKALLAGDTDTQYF
TRBV7-6	NA	TRBJ1-1	TRBD1	TGTGCCAGCAGCTCCGGACAGGGGTATGCTGAAGCTTTCTTT	CASSSGQGYAEAFF
TRBV7-9	NA	TRBJ2-7	NA	TGTGCCAGCAGCTTAGTCCGTACTCCACCCTACGAGCAGTACTTC	CASSLVRTPPYEQYF
TRBV6-5	few	TRBJ2-5	TRBD1	TGTGCCAGCAGTTATAAGGGGGCCCAAGAGACCCAGTACTTC	CASSYKGAQETQYF
TRBV10-1	few	TRBJ1-3	NA	TGCGCCAGCAGTGAGTCGGCAGGAAACACCATATATTTT	CASSESAGNTIYF
TRBV2	NA	TRBJ1-3	TRBD1	TGTGCCAGACAGGGGCCATTAGCGATAAACACCATATATTTT	CARQGPLAINTIYF
TRBV11-2	NA	TRBJ2-3	TRBD1	TGTGCCAGCAGCTTCTGGGACAGGGGCACAGATACGCAGTATTTT	CASSFWDRGTDTQYF
TRBV27	NA	TRBJ2-7	TRBD2	TGTGCCAGCAGTTCGGGACTAGCGGGGGGCCAAAGCTCCTACGAGCAGTACTTC	CASSSGLAGGQSSYEQYF
TRBV5-1	NA	TRBJ1-4	NA	TGCGCCAGCAGCTTAGCCTTGAGGAATGAAAAACTGTTTTTT	CASSLALRNEKLFF
TRBV6-5	NA	TRBJ2-3	TRBD2	TGTGCCAGCAGTTTTTCTCGGACTAGCGGCACAGATACGCAGTATTTT	CASSFSRTSGTDTQYF
TRBV6-5	NA	TRBJ2-1	TRBD2	TGTGCCAGCAGTTACTCGAAGGGACTACCGAACAATGAGCAGTTCTTC	CASSYSKGLPNNEQFF
TRBV2	few	TRBJ2-7	NA	TGTGCCAGCAGTGAGTACGGCGGGGGCCCCTACGAGCAGTACTTC	CASSEYGGGPYEQYF